This TCR beta chain was identified in a study of blood T cell repertoires in COVID-19 (dated by TCRdb to the early 2020s). Background on the whole study: Samples covering the acute and convalescent phases of COVID-19 were provided by collaborators in the United States, Italy and Spain. The prospective study material was composed of cDNA or gDNA derived from T cells, B-cell-depleted T cells, or PBMCs. Deeply sampled blood TCRbeta repertoires from subjects exposed to, actively infected with, or recovered from COVID-19 were included in the dataset. A freely available public database, intended as a resource for researchers studying the immune response to SARS-CoV-2, is where the repertoires were released. The samples were drawn from two sources: the first 160 participants of the ongoing ImmuneRACE study, and 1,254 subjects contributed by 6 global collaborators. Sample metadata almost always included a de-identified subject ID, COVID-19 status, age in years and sex. Where available, HLA class I and class II types were taken from metadata supplied by the sample provider and were not determined by assay-based typing.

The immunoSEQ Assay, a bias-controlled multiplex PCR, was used to amplify TCRbeta CDR3 regions from genomic DNA. As for the authors' bioinformatics: The number of nucleated cells in each sample was estimated by amplification of reference gene primers within the assay. Sequence reads were collapsed and filtered to measure the absolute abundance of every unique TCRbeta CDR3 rearrangement. For each sample, productive Simpson clonality was calculated as the square root of Simpson's diversity index over productive rearrangements. TCRdb holds this immuneACCESS table with in-frame rearrangements only. Some clones are missing; in checked studies, unresolved V genes explain under half, and the rest has no known cause. The V and J calls and clone size are taken from that table; D and trimming were inferred from the DNA. The sample records 200,000 to 250,000 clones, around 85% of which are singletons. The top ten constitute roughly 2.2% of the sample.

At one collaborating source in Seattle, patients were enrolled during active infection and were followed longitudinally through the course of disease. Collaborating institutions collected whole blood in K2EDTA tubes following their own protocols. Collaborator samples were shipped for TCRbeta analysis as frozen whole blood, isolated PBMCs, or DNA extracted from either sample type. General study outcomes and caveats: How much clinical and demographic metadata was included differed by source and by participant, and the metadata was provided uncurated.

This clone has a handful of counts. Its antigen is currently not known. Nothing much larger sits one base from this clone, and base qualities are not available. This TCR came from a woman in her 70s with COVID-19, enrolled during active disease. Sequencing was carried out using peripheral blood.

Read as DNA, the sequence is TGTGCCAGTAGTTCAGACGGGAGCTCCTACAATGAGCAGTTCTTC. It specifies CASSSDGSSYNEQFF. Recombination connected TRBV19 to TRBJ2-1; TRBD2 is perhaps the D gene, given 6 matching bases. V drops 5 bases and J drops 0 bases, leaving 11 bases in between. The CDR3 starts with the cysteine, ends with the phenylalanine, and has 15 residues. Only the CDR3 DNA stays, 45 bases, in frame from base 1. CDR1 and CDR2 were assigned from the germline V gene (reference sequence) as LNHDA and SQIVND.